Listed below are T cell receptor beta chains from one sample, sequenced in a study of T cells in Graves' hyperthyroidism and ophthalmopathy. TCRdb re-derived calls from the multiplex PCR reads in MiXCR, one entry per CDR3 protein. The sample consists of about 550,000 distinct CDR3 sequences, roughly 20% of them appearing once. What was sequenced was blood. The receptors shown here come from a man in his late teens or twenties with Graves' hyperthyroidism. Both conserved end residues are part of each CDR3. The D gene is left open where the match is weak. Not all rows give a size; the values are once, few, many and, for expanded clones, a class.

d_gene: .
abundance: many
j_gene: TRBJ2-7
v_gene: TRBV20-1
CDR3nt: TGCAGTGCTAGACTAGACTACGAGCAGTACTTC
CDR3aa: CSARLDYEQYF

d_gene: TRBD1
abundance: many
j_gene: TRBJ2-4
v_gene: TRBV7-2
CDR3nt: TGTGCCAGCAGCCCCGGACAGGGGCACCCCTCGGGAAACATTCAGTACTTC
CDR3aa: CASSPGQGHPSGNIQYF

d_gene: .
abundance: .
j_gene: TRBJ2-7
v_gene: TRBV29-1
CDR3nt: TGCAGCGCGCCAGGGAAGGACTACGAGCAGTACTTC
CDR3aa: CSAPGKDYEQYF

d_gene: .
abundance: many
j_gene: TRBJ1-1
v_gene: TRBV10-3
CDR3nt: TGTGCCATCAGCACGGGGGACACACAAGTAGCTTTCTTT
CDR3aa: CAISTGDTQVAFF

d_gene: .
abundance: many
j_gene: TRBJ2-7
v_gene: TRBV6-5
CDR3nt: TGTGCCAGCAGTTACGTCGGGGCGCTGGGGTACGAGCAGTACTTC
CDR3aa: CASSYVGALGYEQYF

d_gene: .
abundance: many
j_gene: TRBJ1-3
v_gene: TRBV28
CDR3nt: TGTGCCAGCAGCAACGCGGGACACCAGGGGCCTGGAAACACCATATATTTT
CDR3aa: CASSNAGHQGPGNTIYF

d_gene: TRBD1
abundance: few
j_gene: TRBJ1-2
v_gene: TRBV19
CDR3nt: TGTGCCAGTAGTGAGGGACAGAGATATTACTATGGCTACACCTTC
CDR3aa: CASSEGQRYYYGYTF

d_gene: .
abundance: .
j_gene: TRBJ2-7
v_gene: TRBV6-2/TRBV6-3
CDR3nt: TGTGCCAGCAGTTACTCGCGTCGGTCCACCTACGAGCAGTACTTC
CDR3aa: CASSYSRRSTYEQYF

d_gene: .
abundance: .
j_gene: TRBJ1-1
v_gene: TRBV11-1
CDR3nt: TGTGCCAGCAGCCTTTACGTGAACACTGAAGCTTTCTTT
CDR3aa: CASSLYVNTEAFF

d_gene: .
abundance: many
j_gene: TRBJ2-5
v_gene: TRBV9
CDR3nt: TGTGCCAGCAGCGTAGAAGCTAGCGAGGAGACCCAGTACTTC
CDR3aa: CASSVEASEETQYF

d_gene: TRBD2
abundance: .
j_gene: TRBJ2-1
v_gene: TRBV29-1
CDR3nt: TGCAGCGTTCACGACTGGCGGGGGAGCTCCTACAATGAGCAGTTCTTC
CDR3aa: CSVHDWRGSSYNEQFF

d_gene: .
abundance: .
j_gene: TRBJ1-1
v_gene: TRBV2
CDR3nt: TGTGCCAGCAGTTGGGGGGCGACGACTAACACTGAAGCTTTCTTT
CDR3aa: CASSWGATTNTEAFF

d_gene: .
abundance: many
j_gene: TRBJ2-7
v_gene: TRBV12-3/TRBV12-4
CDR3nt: TGTGCCAGCCAGACATCGTCCTCTCCCTACGAGCAGTACTTC
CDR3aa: CASQTSSSPYEQYF

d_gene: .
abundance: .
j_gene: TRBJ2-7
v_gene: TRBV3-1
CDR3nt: TGTGCCAGCCTTAAGCGGTCCTACGAGCAGTACTTC
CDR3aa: CASLKRSYEQYF

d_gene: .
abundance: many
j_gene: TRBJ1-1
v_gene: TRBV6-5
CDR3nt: TGTGCCAGCAGTTCCCCGGGGCTGGGAATGAACACTGAAGCTTTCTTT
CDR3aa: CASSSPGLGMNTEAFF

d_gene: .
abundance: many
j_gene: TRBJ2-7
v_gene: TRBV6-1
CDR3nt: TGTGCCAGCAGCAGGGTTGGCTTTGGGCAGTACTTC
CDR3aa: CASSRVGFGQYF

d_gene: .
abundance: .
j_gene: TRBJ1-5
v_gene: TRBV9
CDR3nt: TGTGCCAGCACCCGGGTACAGCCCCAGCATTTT
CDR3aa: CASTRVQPQHF

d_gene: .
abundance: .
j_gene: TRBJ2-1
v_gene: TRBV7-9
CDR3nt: TGTGCCAGCAGCTTAGTGGCCGTAGAGCAGTTCTTC
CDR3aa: CASSLVAVEQFF

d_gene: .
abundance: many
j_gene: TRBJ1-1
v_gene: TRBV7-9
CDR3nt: TGTGCCAGCAGCTTAGTGCGGTTGGGCACTGAAGCTTTCTTT
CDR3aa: CASSLVRLGTEAFF

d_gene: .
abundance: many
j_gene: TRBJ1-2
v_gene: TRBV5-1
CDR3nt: TGCGCCAGCATTCATGGCTACACCTTC
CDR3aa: CASIHGYTF

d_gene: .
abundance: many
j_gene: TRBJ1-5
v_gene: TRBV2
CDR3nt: TGTGCCAGCAGTGATAATGATGATCAGCCCCAGCATTTT
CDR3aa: CASSDNDDQPQHF

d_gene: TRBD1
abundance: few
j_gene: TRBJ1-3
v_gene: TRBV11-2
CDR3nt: TGTGCCAGCGCCGAGGGACAGGGAAGATTCTCTGGAAACACCATATATTTT
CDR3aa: CASAEGQGRFSGNTIYF

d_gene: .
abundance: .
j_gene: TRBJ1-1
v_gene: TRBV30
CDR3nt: TGTGCCTGGTTGAGTAGGAGGGGCACTGAAGCTTTCTTT
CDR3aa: CAWLSRRGTEAFF

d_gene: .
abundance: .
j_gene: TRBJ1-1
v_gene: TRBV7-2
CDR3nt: TGTGCCAGCAGTTATCAGGCGGGCCTTGAAGCTTTCTTT
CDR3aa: CASSYQAGLEAFF

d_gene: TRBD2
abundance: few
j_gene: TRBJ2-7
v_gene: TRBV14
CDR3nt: TGTGCCAGCAGCCTAGCGGGGGGGCCGGGCGAGCAGTACTTC
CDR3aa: CASSLAGGPGEQYF

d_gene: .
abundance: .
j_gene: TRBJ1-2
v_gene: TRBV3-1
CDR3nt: TGTGCCAGCAGCCGCCGCTCCGGGATTCTAAATGGCTACACCTTC
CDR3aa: CASSRRSGILNGYTF

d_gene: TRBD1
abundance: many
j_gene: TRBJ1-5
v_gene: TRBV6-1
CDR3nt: TGTGCCAGCAAAACCGGGACAGGGACAGGGGGGCCCCAGCATTTT
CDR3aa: CASKTGTGTGGPQHF

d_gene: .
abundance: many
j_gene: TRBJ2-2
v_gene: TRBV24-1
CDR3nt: TGTGCCACCAGTGTGGCCGGGGGAACCGGGGAGCTGTTTTTT
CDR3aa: CATSVAGGTGELFF

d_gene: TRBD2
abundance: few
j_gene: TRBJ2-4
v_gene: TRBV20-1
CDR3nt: TGCAGTGCTAGAGCCAGAACTAGCGGCAAAAACATTCAGTACTTC
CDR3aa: CSARARTSGKNIQYF

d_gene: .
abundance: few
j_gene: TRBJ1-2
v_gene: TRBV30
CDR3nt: TGTGCCTGGAGTCCCCAGGGAAACTATGGCTACACCTTC
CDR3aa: CAWSPQGNYGYTF

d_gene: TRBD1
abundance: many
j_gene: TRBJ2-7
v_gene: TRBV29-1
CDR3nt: TGCAGCGTTGATACAGGGGGCTACGAGCAGTACTTC
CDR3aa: CSVDTGGYEQYF

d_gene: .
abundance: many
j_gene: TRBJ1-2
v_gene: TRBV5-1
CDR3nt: TGCGCCAGCAGCTTGGGACAGGACTATGGCTACACCTTC
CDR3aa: CASSLGQDYGYTF

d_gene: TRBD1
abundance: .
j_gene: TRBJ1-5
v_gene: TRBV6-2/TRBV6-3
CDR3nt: TGTGCCAGCAGTCAAAGGACAGGGTTACAGCCCCAGCATTTT
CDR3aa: CASSQRTGLQPQHF